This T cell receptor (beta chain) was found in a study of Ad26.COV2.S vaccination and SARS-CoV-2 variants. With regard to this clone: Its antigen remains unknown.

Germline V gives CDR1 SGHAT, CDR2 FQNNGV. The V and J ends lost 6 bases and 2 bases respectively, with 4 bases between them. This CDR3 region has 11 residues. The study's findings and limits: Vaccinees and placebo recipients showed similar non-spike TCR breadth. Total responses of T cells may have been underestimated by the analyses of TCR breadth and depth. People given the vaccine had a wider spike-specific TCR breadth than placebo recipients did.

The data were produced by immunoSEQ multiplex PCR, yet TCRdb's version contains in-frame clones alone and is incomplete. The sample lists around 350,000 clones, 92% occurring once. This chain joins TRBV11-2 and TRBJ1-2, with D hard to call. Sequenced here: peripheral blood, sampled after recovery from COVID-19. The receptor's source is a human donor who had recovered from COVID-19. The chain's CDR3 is CASRHNYGYTF. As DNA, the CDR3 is TGTGCCAGCAGGCACAACTATGGCTACACCTTC.